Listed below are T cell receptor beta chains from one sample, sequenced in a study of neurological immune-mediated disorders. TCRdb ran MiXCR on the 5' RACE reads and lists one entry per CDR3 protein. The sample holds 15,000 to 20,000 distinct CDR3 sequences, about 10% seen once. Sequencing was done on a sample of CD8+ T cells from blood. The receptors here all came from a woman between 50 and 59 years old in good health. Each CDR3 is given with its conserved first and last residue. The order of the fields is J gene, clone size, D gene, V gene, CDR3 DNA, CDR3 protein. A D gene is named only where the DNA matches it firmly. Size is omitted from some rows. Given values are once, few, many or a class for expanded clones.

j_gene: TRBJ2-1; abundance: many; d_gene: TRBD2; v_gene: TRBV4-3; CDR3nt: TGCGCCAGCAGCCAAGTTCCGCTAGCGGGAAAGGATGAGCAGTTCTTC; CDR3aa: CASSQVPLAGKDEQFF
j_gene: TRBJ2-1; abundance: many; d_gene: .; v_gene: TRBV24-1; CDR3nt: TGTGCCACCTCCACGGATGCCGGGAATGAGCAGTTCTTC; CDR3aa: CATSTDAGNEQFF
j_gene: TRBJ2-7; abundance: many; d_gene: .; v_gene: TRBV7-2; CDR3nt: .; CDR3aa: CASSFGNGRLYEQYF
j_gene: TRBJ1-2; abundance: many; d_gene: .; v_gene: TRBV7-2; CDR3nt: TGTGCCAGCAGCCCAGTTCCTCCGGAGGGCTACACCTTC; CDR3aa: CASSPVPPEGYTF
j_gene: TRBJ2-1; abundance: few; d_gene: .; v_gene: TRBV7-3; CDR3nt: TGTGCCAGCAGCTTGGGACACAACAATGAGCAGTTCTTC; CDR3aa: CASSLGHNNEQFF
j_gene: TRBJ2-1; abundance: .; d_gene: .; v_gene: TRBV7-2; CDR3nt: TGTGCCAGCAGCCGCGCCCGAATTGAGCAGTTCTTC; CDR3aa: CASSRARIEQFF
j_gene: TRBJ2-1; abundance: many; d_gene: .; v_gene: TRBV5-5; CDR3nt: TGTGCCAGCACCCTCAGGGCCGTCTCCTACAATGAGCAGTTCTTC; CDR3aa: CASTLRAVSYNEQFF
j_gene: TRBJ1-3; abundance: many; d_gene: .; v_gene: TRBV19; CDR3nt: TGTGCCAGTAGCTCCGGGGGGGTGTCTGGAAACACCATATATTTT; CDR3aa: CASSSGGVSGNTIYF
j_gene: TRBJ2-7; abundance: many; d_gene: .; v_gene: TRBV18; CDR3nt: TGTGCCAGCTCACCCGGTCGTCAGGGGCCCCCCTACGAGCAGTACTTC; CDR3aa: CASSPGRQGPPYEQYF
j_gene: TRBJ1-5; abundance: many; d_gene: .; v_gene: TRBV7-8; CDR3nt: TGTGCCAGCAGCTTAGCTCCTTCGGCTTATAGCAATCAGCCCCAGCATTTT; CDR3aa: CASSLAPSAYSNQPQHF
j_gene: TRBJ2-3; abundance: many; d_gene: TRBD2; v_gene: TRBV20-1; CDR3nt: TGCAGTGCTCCCAGACTAGCGGGGGCCGTTAGCACAGATACGCAGTATTTT; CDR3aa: CSAPRLAGAVSTDTQYF
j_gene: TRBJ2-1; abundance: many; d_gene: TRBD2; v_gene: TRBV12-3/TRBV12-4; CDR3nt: TGTGCCAGCAGTCTTGCGGGGGTCCAGTGGGATGAGCAGTTCTTC; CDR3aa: CASSLAGVQWDEQFF
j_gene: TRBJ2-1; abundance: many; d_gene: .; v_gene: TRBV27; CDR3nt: TGTGCCAGCAGTTGGGGCGCTGAGCAGTTCTTC; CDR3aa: CASSWGAEQFF
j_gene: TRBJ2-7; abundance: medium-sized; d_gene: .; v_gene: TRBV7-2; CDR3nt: TGTGCCAGCAGCTTAGCGCCGGGACAAAGAAGCGAGCAGTACTTC; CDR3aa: CASSLAPGQRSEQYF
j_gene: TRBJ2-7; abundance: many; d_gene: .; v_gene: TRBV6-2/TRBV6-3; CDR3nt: TGTGCCAGCAATGGACAGACCTACGAGCAGTACTTC; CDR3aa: CASNGQTYEQYF
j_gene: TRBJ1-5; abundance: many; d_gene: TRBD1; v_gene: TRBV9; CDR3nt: TGTGCCAGCAGCGAGGGGGACAGGCCGGATCAGCCCCAGCATTTT; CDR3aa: CASSEGDRPDQPQHF
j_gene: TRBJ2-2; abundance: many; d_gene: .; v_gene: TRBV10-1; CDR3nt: TGCGCCAGCACCAAATCCTCAGCGAACACCGGGGAGCTGTTTTTT; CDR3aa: CASTKSSANTGELFF
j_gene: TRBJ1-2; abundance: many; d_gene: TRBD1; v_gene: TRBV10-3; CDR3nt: TGTGCCATCAGTGAGTCGGGGGACAGCCTGAACTATGGCTACACCTTC; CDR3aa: CAISESGDSLNYGYTF
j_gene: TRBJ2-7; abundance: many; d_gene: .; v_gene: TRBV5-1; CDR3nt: TGCGCCAGCAGCTTGGGGTTTGACGAGCAGTACTTC; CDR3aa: CASSLGFDEQYF